This is a list of T cell receptor beta chains from one sample in a study of cytomegalovirus exposure and HLA in healthy donors. TCRdb's copy holds only in-frame clones and misses some; the assay was immunoSEQ multiplex PCR. The data hold a few hundred thousand clones, with roughly 80% observed a single time. The specimen was PBMCs. The origin of the receptors is a man younger than 40 in good health and CMV-seronegative. Each CDR3 is given with its conserved first and last residue. The D gene is left open where the match is weak.

v_gene: TRBV9
j_gene: TRBJ2-7
d_gene: NA
CDR3aa: CASSADPGGLTYEQYF

v_gene: TRBV6-5
j_gene: TRBJ1-5
d_gene: TRBD1
CDR3aa: CASRGVGQGQPQHF

v_gene: TRBV6-1
j_gene: TRBJ1-5
d_gene: NA
CDR3aa: CASSEAGGANQPQHF

v_gene: TRBV6-6
j_gene: TRBJ1-3
d_gene: NA
CDR3aa: CASTSSEISGNTIYF

v_gene: TRBV5-1
j_gene: TRBJ2-4
d_gene: TRBD1
CDR3aa: CASSQDRAVKNIQYF

v_gene: TRBV4-2
j_gene: TRBJ1-2
d_gene: TRBD1
CDR3aa: CASSQPDREFGYTF

v_gene: TRBV5-8
j_gene: TRBJ1-5
d_gene: NA
CDR3aa: CASSEGYVNQPQHF

v_gene: TRBV5-6
j_gene: TRBJ2-5
d_gene: TRBD2
CDR3aa: CASSLPAGVGEETQYF

v_gene: TRBV27
j_gene: TRBJ2-1
d_gene: TRBD2
CDR3aa: CASSASSEWRGALPQFF

v_gene: TRBV5-1
j_gene: TRBJ2-1
d_gene: TRBD2
CDR3aa: CASRDLAGAYNEQFF

v_gene: TRBV27
j_gene: TRBJ2-5
d_gene: TRBD2
CDR3aa: CASSLLAGYQETQYF

v_gene: TRBV15
j_gene: TRBJ1-2
d_gene: TRBD1
CDR3aa: CATSRDRQGVYGYTF

v_gene: TRBV27
j_gene: TRBJ1-6
d_gene: TRBD1
CDR3aa: CASRTWTGSSYNSPLHF

v_gene: TRBV27
j_gene: TRBJ2-3
d_gene: NA
CDR3aa: CASSLSPLVDTQYF

v_gene: TRBV28
j_gene: TRBJ1-1
d_gene: NA
CDR3aa: CASNGHLNTEAFF

v_gene: TRBV27
j_gene: TRBJ2-1
d_gene: NA
CDR3aa: CASSPPSWGRTNEQFF

v_gene: TRBV4-2
j_gene: TRBJ1-4
d_gene: NA
CDR3aa: CASSLRTDANEKLFF

v_gene: TRBV28
j_gene: TRBJ1-6
d_gene: TRBD1
CDR3aa: CASSVTGVRNSPLHF

v_gene: TRBV28
j_gene: TRBJ2-7
d_gene: NA
CDR3aa: CASSPLRLSYEQYF

v_gene: TRBV9
j_gene: TRBJ2-1
d_gene: NA
CDR3aa: CASSHPPDNEQFF

v_gene: TRBV5-1
j_gene: TRBJ2-1
d_gene: NA
CDR3aa: CASSPGQTFNEQFF

v_gene: TRBV7-8
j_gene: TRBJ1-2
d_gene: NA
CDR3aa: CASSLGLGHLLYGYTF

v_gene: TRBV18
j_gene: TRBJ2-7
d_gene: TRBD1
CDR3aa: CASSPLSTGARSRREQYF

v_gene: TRBV2
j_gene: TRBJ2-5
d_gene: TRBD1
CDR3aa: CASSWTGSISETQYF

v_gene: TRBV5-1
j_gene: TRBJ1-2
d_gene: NA
CDR3aa: CASSLDRANYGYTF

v_gene: TRBV5-6
j_gene: TRBJ2-5
d_gene: TRBD2
CDR3aa: CASSLEWASGQETQYF

v_gene: TRBV19
j_gene: TRBJ1-5
d_gene: NA
CDR3aa: CASSIFRLDGIGNQPQHF

v_gene: TRBV10-1
j_gene: TRBJ2-3
d_gene: NA
CDR3aa: CASSELEDTQYF

v_gene: TRBV7-9
j_gene: TRBJ2-1
d_gene: TRBD1
CDR3aa: CASSPIGGDEQFF

v_gene: TRBV10-3
j_gene: TRBJ2-3
d_gene: TRBD1
CDR3aa: CAISLGQGSTDTQYF